The rows below give T cell receptor beta chains drawn from one sample of a study of T cells in tumors after PD-1 blockade. Clones were sequenced by immunoSEQ multiplex PCR, and TCRdb holds only the in-frame ones, with some missing. Found here are fewer than 35,000 clones, around 78% of them singletons; the top ten hold about 38%. This specimen consisted of PBMCs, obtained before anti-PD-1 treatment. Receptors were obtained from a human donor with basal cell carcinoma. Both conserved end residues are part of each CDR3. The D gene is left open where the match is weak. Only some rows state a clone size, as once, few, many or a class for expanded clones.

V	size	D	J	DNA	CDR3
TRBV19	.	.	TRBJ1-1	TGTGCCAGTAGTTGGAGAAACACTGAAGCTTTCTTT	CASSWRNTEAFF
TRBV27	few	.	TRBJ2-3	TGTGCCAGCAGACACCCCGCAGGGGAGGGTCCAGATACGCAGTATTTT	CASRHPAGEGPDTQYF
TRBV11-1	.	TRBD1	TRBJ1-2	TGTGCCAGCAGCGCCTACCTCGGGACAGGGGGCTATGGCTACACCTTC	CASSAYLGTGGYGYTF
TRBV7-3	.	.	TRBJ1-1	TGTGCCAGCAGCTCGGGTCGAGACACTGAAGCTTTCTTT	CASSSGRDTEAFF
TRBV5-1	once	TRBD1	TRBJ1-1	TGCGCCAGCAGCCCGGGACAGGGGGCTTGGACTGAAGCTTTCTTT	CASSPGQGAWTEAFF
TRBV19	.	.	TRBJ1-2	TGTGCCAGTAGTATAGGAGGGTTTAACTATGGCTACACCTTC	CASSIGGFNYGYTF
TRBV10-3	.	.	TRBJ1-1	TGTGCCATCAGTGCGAATATGAACACTGAAGCTTTCTTT	CAISANMNTEAFF
TRBV9	.	.	TRBJ1-3	TGCGCCAGCAGCGTGAGGGACTCTGGAAACACCATATATTTT	CASSVRDSGNTIYF
TRBV7-9	.	TRBD2	TRBJ2-1	TGTGCCAGCAGCCCCCTAGCGGGGGTAAACAATGAGCAGTTCTTC	CASSPLAGVNNEQFF
TRBV10-3	.	.	TRBJ2-3	TGTGCCATCCATCCCGGAACAGCGACAGATACGCAGTATTTT	CAIHPGTATDTQYF
TRBV30	.	TRBD1	TRBJ1-1	TGTGCCTGGAGTCAGGGACAGATGAACACTGAAGCTTTCTTT	CAWSQGQMNTEAFF
TRBV7-9	.	.	TRBJ1-1	TGTGCCAGCAGCTGGGACGAGAGGACTGAAGCTTTCTTT	CASSWDERTEAFF
TRBV4-3	.	.	TRBJ2-2	TGCGCCAGCAGGCCCGGACAGAACACCGGGGAGCTGTTTTTT	CASRPGQNTGELFF
TRBV24-1	.	.	TRBJ2-4	TGTGCCTCCACCGGGACACCAGTCAAAAACATTCAGTACTTC	CASTGTPVKNIQYF
TRBV29-1	.	TRBD1	TRBJ1-4	TGCAGCGTTGAAGGGACAGGGCCTAATGAAAAACTGTTTTTT	CSVEGTGPNEKLFF
TRBV6-5	.	.	TRBJ1-6	TGTGGGGTCCGCCCAAGTGGATATTATAATTCACCCCTCCACTTT	CGVRPSGYYNSPLHF
TRBV19	.	.	TRBJ1-6	TGTGCCAGTGGCCCCCAGGGCCTGAATTCACCCCTCCACTTT	CASGPQGLNSPLHF
TRBV7-2	.	.	TRBJ1-5	TGTGCCAGCAGCACCCGGACCGAGGGTCAGCCCCAGCATTTT	CASSTRTEGQPQHF
TRBV18	few	.	TRBJ2-7	TGTGCCAGCTCACCATCCCCCGGGGAAGCCTACGAGCAGTACTTC	CASSPSPGEAYEQYF
TRBV4-1	.	.	TRBJ1-4	TGCGCCAGCAGCGCCACCGGGACGGGCCACCCAACTAATGAAAAACTGTTTTTT	CASSATGTGHPTNEKLFF
TRBV2	.	.	TRBJ1-4	TGTGCCAGCAGACTACAGGGAGGTAATGAAAAACTGTTTTTT	CASRLQGGNEKLFF
TRBV7-2	.	TRBD1	TRBJ1-6	TGTGCCAGCAGCCAAGGACAGGGGACCCAAACACCCCTCCACTTT	CASSQGQGTQTPLHF
TRBV28	.	TRBD1	TRBJ1-1	TGTGCCAGCAGTTGGGGACAGTCGGAAGCTTTCTTT	CASSWGQSEAFF
TRBV3-1/TRBV3-2	.	TRBD2	TRBJ2-1	TGTGCCAGCAGCCAAGGTCGAGCGGGGGGGCTCAATGAGCAGTTCTTC	CASSQGRAGGLNEQFF
TRBV29-1	.	.	TRBJ2-7	TGCAGCGTTTTCACTGGCAACTCCTACGAGCAGTACTTC	CSVFTGNSYEQYF
TRBV29-1	.	.	TRBJ2-4	TGCAGCGTTTCTGACGGAAAAGTAGCCAAAAACATTCAGTACTTC	CSVSDGKVAKNIQYF
TRBV5-1	.	TRBD2	TRBJ2-2	TGCGCCAGCAGCTCGGGACTAGCGGGAGCGAACACCGGGGAGCTGTTTTTT	CASSSGLAGANTGELFF
TRBV3-1/TRBV3-2	.	TRBD1	TRBJ1-3	TGTGCCAGCAGCCCCCGGGACAGGGGAGCAGGAAACACCATATATTTT	CASSPRDRGAGNTIYF
TRBV20-1	.	.	TRBJ1-4	TGCAGTGCTAGTAGGACGAATAATGAAAAACTGTTTTTT	CSASRTNNEKLFF
TRBV7-9	.	TRBD2	TRBJ2-1	TGTGCCAGCAGCCAGAGGACTAGCGGGCACAATGAGCAGTTCTTC	CASSQRTSGHNEQFF
TRBV4-2	.	.	TRBJ2-1	TGTGCCAGCAGCCAAGACGGGTACAATGAGCAGTTCTTC	CASSQDGYNEQFF
TRBV4-3	.	.	TRBJ1-5	TGCGCCAGCAGCCAAGCGGCGACGGGACAGCCCCAGCATTTT	CASSQAATGQPQHF
TRBV28	.	TRBD2	TRBJ2-3	TGTGCCAGCACACTGGCGGGGGGGGGCACGCAGTATTTT	CASTLAGGGTQYF
TRBV7-9	.	.	TRBJ1-1	TGTGCCAGCAGCTTAGATTCCGCTGAAGCTTTCTTT	CASSLDSAEAFF
TRBV28	.	TRBD2	TRBJ2-7	TGTGCCAGCAGTCTTCATTTGGGAGGGCCTTACGAGCAGTACTTC	CASSLHLGGPYEQYF
TRBV28	.	.	TRBJ1-5	TGTGCCAGCACTATGGACAGACATAGCAATCAGCCCCAGCATTTT	CASTMDRHSNQPQHF
TRBV6-5	.	.	TRBJ2-7	TGTGCCAGCAGTTACTCGACGGGCCTCTACGAGCAGTACTTC	CASSYSTGLYEQYF
TRBV30	.	.	TRBJ1-2	TGTGCCTGGATAGCCGGCGGCAAGTCTCACTATGGCTACACCTTC	CAWIAGGKSHYGYTF
TRBV11-1	.	.	TRBJ2-3	TGTGCCAGCAGCCACCCGCCGTCAGATACGCAGTATTTT	CASSHPPSDTQYF
TRBV5-1	.	TRBD1	TRBJ2-3	TGCGCCAGCAGCTTAAAGGGGGCGCAGACAGATACGCAGTATTTT	CASSLKGAQTDTQYF
TRBV4-3	once	TRBD1	TRBJ2-7	TGCGCCAGCAGCCGCGGACAGGGTTACGAGCAGTACTTC	CASSRGQGYEQYF
TRBV5-1	medium-sized	.	TRBJ1-4	TGCGCCAGCAGCCTCGGGGGGGTATCAAGTGAAAAACTGTTTTTT	CASSLGGVSSEKLFF
TRBV28	.	TRBD2	TRBJ2-7	TGTGCCAGCAGTTTATTGTTGACTAGCGGGAGGACCATCTCCTACGAGCAGTACTTC	CASSLLLTSGRTISYEQYF
TRBV19	.	.	TRBJ1-5	TGTGCCACCTCTAGGATGGACAATCAGCCCCAGCATTTT	CATSRMDNQPQHF